The 30 T cell receptor beta chains presented below share a single source sample, sequenced in a study of blood T cell repertoires in COVID-19. The method was immunoSEQ multiplex PCR; TCRdb's version includes in-frame clones alone and lacks a portion of them. This sample yields about 400,000 clones, of which 70% to 90% are seen a single time; roughly 1.9% belongs to the top ten. The sequenced sample was PBMCs or T cells enriched from blood (not recorded which). Receptors originate from a woman under 30 with acute COVID-19.

This chain uses TRBV3-1 (or the pseudogene TRBV3-2) with TRBJ1-2; D call uncertain. This CDR3 is built from 15 residues. Trimming took off 3 bases at V and 0 bases at J, with 11 bases between the two ends. Germline CDR1 reads LGHDT; CDR2 reads YNNKEL (reference sequence). The CDR3 loop is CASSQFLVANYGYTF. The CDR3 DNA reads TGTGCCAGCAGCCAGTTTCTTGTTGCTAACTATGGCTACACCTTC.

The CDR3 DNA sequence: TGTGCCAGCAGCTTACAGGGAGGTTCCTACAATGAGCAGTTCTTC. Translated: CASSLQGGSYNEQFF. This chain uses TRBV7-3 with TRBJ2-1; D may be TRBD2 (6 bases). Trimming removed 2 bases from V and 1 base from J, with 9 bases in between. CDR3 length: 15 residues. Germline V CDR1 and CDR2: SGHTA, FQGTGA.

A remark on this clone: Within the sample, other DNA sequences also encode this same CDR3. CDR3 DNA sequence: TGTGCCAGCAGCCTTAGACAGGGAAGCAATCAGCCCCAGCATTTT. Translating it yields CASSLRQGSNQPQHF. This rearrangement joins TRBV11-2 to TRBJ1-5; 7 positions agree with TRBD1. Germline V gene sequence: CDR1 SGHAT, CDR2 FQNNGV. The CDR3 length is 15 residues. V lost 5 bases and J lost 1; bases outside the gene matches: 5.

This chain links TRBV11-2 with TRBJ2-7, with a tentative D call TRBD1 (6 bases). The CDR3 has 14 amino acids. V lost 6 bases and J 2 bases, leaving 14 bases between the germline ends. Germline V gene sequence: CDR1 SGHAT, CDR2 FQNNGV. CDR3 loop: CASSSDRLPYEQYF. CDR3 bases: TGTGCCAGCAGTTCAGACAGGTTACCCTACGAGCAGTACTTC.

The chain recombines TRBV12-5 with TRBJ1-5, with D hard to call. V was pared by 1 base and J by 3 bases, with 10 bases between. Germline V lookup: CDR1 LGHNT, CDR2 FRNRAP. The CDR3 has 15 amino acids. In DNA, the CDR3 is TGTGCTAGTGGTTTGGGGCAGGCACCCAATCAGCCCCAGCATTTT. Protein sequence: CASGLGQAPNQPQHF.

The rearrangement joins TRBV4-3 to TRBJ1-3; TRBD1 might be the D (5 bases). The CDR3 is 15 residues long. The V gene lost 3 bases and the J gene lost 0 bases, with 9 bases spanning the gap. CDR1 is LGHNA and CDR2 is YSLEER in the germline V gene. The CDR3 reads CASSHFDSSGNTIYF. The CDR3 DNA reads TGCGCCAGCAGCCACTTTGACAGCTCTGGAAACACCATATATTTT.

The chain employs TRBV7-2 and TRBJ2-3, with D perhaps TRBD2 (6 bases). V dropped 4 bases and J dropped 6 bases, with 14 bases sitting between them. This CDR3 comprises 14 residues. CDR1 is SGHTA and CDR2 is FQGNSA in the germline V gene. The CDR3 coding sequence is TGTGCCAGCAGCTCGCCGACTAGACCGGATACGCAGTATTTT. Translated, it gives CASSSPTRPDTQYF.

The rearrangement joins TRBV27 to TRBJ1-3; D may be TRBD1 (6 bases). Germline V gene sequence: CDR1 MNHEY, CDR2 SMNVEV (reference sequence). V shed 7 bases and J shed 3 bases, with 13 bases lying between them. The CDR3 covers 14 residues. The CDR3 protein is CASMRGALGNTIYF. The CDR3 nucleotides are TGTGCCAGCATGCGGGGGGCGCTTGGAAACACCATATATTTT.

The chain is built from TRBV11-2 and TRBJ1-3; no firm D call. Trimming stripped 6 bases from V and 0 bases from J, with 6 bases between. The CDR3 is made up of 13 amino acids. From germline, CDR1 is SGHAT and CDR2 FQNNGV. CDR3 bases: TGTGCCAGCAGGTTACTCTCTGGAAACACCATATATTTT. This encodes CASRLLSGNTIYF. Looking up the rest from reference TRBV11-2 and TRBJ1-3 gives the full variable domain: EAGVAQSPRYKIIEKRQSVAFWCNPISGHATLYWYQQILGQGPKLLIQFQNNGVVDDSQLPKDRFSAERLKGVDSTLKIQPAKLEDSAVYLCASRLLSGNTIYFGEGSWLTVV.

This chain connects TRBV5-1 to TRBJ2-7; TRBD1 aligns across 10 bases. J gave up 2 bases and V 0 bases, and 5 bases lay outside the gene matches. From germline, CDR1 is SGHRS and CDR2 YFSETQ. The CDR3 totals 16 residues. CDR3 residues: CASSLGQGAITYEQYF. The CDR3 bases are TGCGCCAGCAGCTTGGGACAGGGGGCTATTACCTACGAGCAGTACTTC.

This chain links TRBV4-1 with TRBJ1-6; 7 nucleotides line up with TRBD1. CDR1 and CDR2 from the germline V gene are MGHRA and YSYEKL. V dropped 4 bases and J dropped 8; count of bases not matched to a gene: 8. This CDR3 contains 15 residues. The chain's CDR3 is CASSRTPGGDSPLHF. CDR3 coding DNA: TGCGCCAGCAGCCGTACGCCAGGGGGTGATTCACCCCTCCACTTT.

The chain joins TRBV4-1 to TRBJ2-7; the match to TRBD2 covers 10 bases. Trimming cost V 0 bases and J 3 bases; bases outside gene matches: 5. CDR1 and CDR2 from the germline V gene are MGHRA and YSYEKL. The CDR3 is 16 amino acids. CDR3 amino acids: CASSQDQLAGGYEQYF. CDR3 nucleotides: TGCGCCAGCAGCCAAGATCAGTTAGCGGGGGGCTACGAGCAGTACTTC.

The chain recombines TRBV27 with TRBJ2-7; D possibly corresponds to TRBD2 (6 bases). V lost 6 bases and J lost 6, with 15 bases in between. The CDR3 consists of 13 residues. Germline V gene lookup returns CDR1 MNHEY and CDR2 SMNVEV (reference sequence). The CDR3 sequence: CASRLAKTPEQYF. The CDR3 region has the DNA TGTGCCAGCAGACTAGCAAAAACACCCGAGCAGTACTTC.

This clone has only one observation. CDR3 DNA: TGTGCCAGCAGACAGGACGGAGTCTACGAGCAGTACTTC. Its translation: CASRQDGVYEQYF. The chain employs TRBV14 and TRBJ2-7; D might be TRBD1 (5 bases). The CDR3 totals 13 residues. V shed 6 bases and J shed 3 bases, with 12 bases lying between them. Per the germline V gene, CDR1 is SGHDN and CDR2 is FVKESK.

This clone was observed many times. This chain joins TRBV6-6 and TRBJ1-2, with TRBD1 identical over 8 bases. CDR1 is MNHNY and CDR2 is SVGAGI in the germline V gene (reference sequence). CDR3 length equals 14 residues. V was clipped by 5 bases and J by 5 bases; unmatched bases: 7. CDR3 bases: TGTGCCAGCAGTCCGGACAGGGTCGGATATGGCTACACCTTC. Protein: CASSPDRVGYGYTF.

The rearrangement links TRBV7-9 to TRBJ1-2; perhaps TRBD1 as D (5 bases). Germline CDR1 reads SEHNR; CDR2 reads FQNEAQ (reference sequence). Trimming stripped 1 base from V and 1 base from J, with 10 bases between. This CDR3 contains 15 residues. The CDR3 sequence is CASSLEGGGNYGYTF. The CDR3 DNA reads as TGTGCCAGCAGCTTAGAGGGCGGGGGTAACTATGGCTACACCTTC. The full variable domain, rest sourced from reference TRBV7-9 and TRBJ1-2, is DTGVSQNPRHKITKRGQNVTFRCDPISEHNRLYWYRQTLGQGPEFLTYFQNEAQLEKSRLLSDRFSAERPKGSFSTLEIQRTEQGDSAMYLCASSLEGGGNYGYTFGSGTRLTVV.

This rearrangement joins TRBV29-1 to TRBJ2-3, with TRBD2 matching 8 bases. This CDR3 contains 13 residues. Germline V gene lookup returns CDR1 SQVTM and CDR2 ANQGSEA. With V trimmed by 3 bases and J by 5 bases, 4 bases remained unmatched. This CDR3 is CSVDGGAGDTQYF. CDR3 coding DNA: TGCAGCGTTGACGGGGGGGCGGGAGATACGCAGTATTTT.

The chain combines TRBV2 with TRBJ1-5; unclear D gene. Trimming stripped 6 bases from V and 4 bases from J, with 13 bases between. Germline assignment: CDR1 SNHLY and CDR2 FYNNEI. This CDR3 contains 14 residues. CDR3 amino acids: CASSKDFRNQPQHF. In DNA, the CDR3 is TGTGCCAGCAGCAAGGACTTTCGGAATCAGCCCCAGCATTTT.

This clone occurred once. V gene TRBV24-1 combines with J gene TRBJ2-1; TRBD1 is a possible D gene (6 bases). Trimming pared 4 bases from V and 0 bases from J, leaving 21 bases between. The CDR3 length is 19 residues. Germline-derived CDR1 and CDR2 are KGHDR and SFDVKD. The CDR3 here is CATSDSPFRGQISYNEQFF. CDR3 nucleotide sequence: TGTGCCACCAGTGACTCCCCCTTCAGGGGACAAATCTCCTACAATGAGCAGTTCTTC.

The rearrangement uses TRBV4-3 and TRBJ2-4, with a possible D match to TRBD2 (6 bases). V lost 1 base and J lost 0, with 10 bases in between. This CDR3 has 16 amino acids. CDR1 LGHNA and CDR2 YSLEER come from the germline V gene. For the CDR3, the DNA is TGCGCCAGCAGCCAAGGGAGGGATGGAGCCAAAAACATTCAGTACTTC. It translates to CASSQGRDGAKNIQYF.

This chain connects TRBV5-4 to TRBJ1-2, with 8 bases matching TRBD1. V was pared by 3 bases and J by 0 bases, with 10 bases of the junction left unmatched. CDR1 and CDR2 from the germline V gene are SGHNT and YYREEE (reference sequence). The CDR3 runs to 17 residues. CDR3 in amino acids: CASSWGDRSPTNYGYTF. The CDR3 bases are TGTGCCAGCAGCTGGGGGGACAGGTCCCCAACTAACTATGGCTACACCTTC.

The gene calls are TRBV5-1 and TRBJ2-2; 12 bases agree with TRBD2. Losses at the gene ends were 0 bases for V and 7 bases for J; bases not matched to a gene: 7. The CDR3 totals 17 residues. CDR1 and CDR2 from the germline V gene are SGHRS and YFSETQ. Here the CDR3 DNA reads TGCGCCAGCAGCTTGGCCTCACTAGCGGGAGGTAACGGGGAGCTGTTTTTT. Translating gives CASSLASLAGGNGELFF.

The V and J genes are TRBV5-1 and TRBJ2-5; 10 positions agree with TRBD2. The CDR3 covers 16 residues. With 0 bases clipped from V and 4 bases from J, the junction kept 6 bases outside the gene matches. Germline loops: CDR1 SGHRS, CDR2 YFSETQ. For the CDR3, the DNA is TGCGCCAGCAGCTTGGGGACTAGCGGCATGACAGAGACCCAGTACTTC. Translation gives CASSLGTSGMTETQYF.

J is TRBJ2-2 and V is TRBV27, with 7 bases fitting TRBD1. From germline, CDR1 is MNHEY and CDR2 SMNVEV (reference sequence). This CDR3 spans 14 amino acids. The V segment lost 4 bases and the J segment 5 bases; nucleotides outside the gene matches: 4. The CDR3 region has the DNA TGTGCCAGCAGTTCCAGGGGGAAGACCGGGGAGCTGTTTTTT. Encoded protein: CASSSRGKTGELFF.

The chain joins TRBV2 to TRBJ1-2; 8 nucleotides align to TRBD1. The germline V gene encodes CDR1 SNHLY and CDR2 FYNNEI. V dropped 6 bases and J dropped 6; count of bases not matched to a gene: 6. The CDR3 sequence is 13 residues long. The CDR3 sequence is CASSSDREDGYTF. CDR3 bases: TGTGCCAGCAGCTCGGACAGGGAGGATGGCTACACCTTC.

For the CDR3, the DNA is TGTGCCAGCAGTCAACTCGTCGAAGATACGCAGTATTTT. This translates into CASSQLVEDTQYF. The chain carries TRBV6-6 and TRBJ2-3; no reliable D call. The CDR3 contains 13 residues. V dropped 5 bases and J dropped 5 bases, with 11 bases sitting between them. The germline gives CDR1 MNHNY, CDR2 SVGAGI (reference sequence).

This rearrangement joins TRBV19 to TRBJ2-4, with a possible D match to TRBD1 (5 bases). The CDR3 covers 16 residues. V lost 3 bases, J lost 0 bases, and 12 bases lay in between. CDR1 is LNHDA, CDR2 SQIVND, per germline (reference sequence). In DNA, the CDR3 is TGTGCCAGTAGTATGATGAACAGGTTAGCCAAAAACATTCAGTACTTC. Translation gives CASSMMNRLAKNIQYF.

This chain links TRBV6-5 with TRBJ2-7, with TRBD2 matching over 8 bases. The V and J ends lost 6 bases and 6 bases, in that order; junction bases with no gene match: 10. The germline gives CDR1 MNHEY, CDR2 SVGAGI. This CDR3 contains 14 residues. The CDR3 sequence: CASRRVAGPLEQYF. CDR3 coding DNA: TGTGCCAGCAGAAGGGTAGCGGGACCTCTCGAGCAGTACTTC.

There are a few counts of this clone. The V gene is TRBV2, the J gene TRBJ2-7; D is perhaps TRBD1 (8 bases). Trimming cost V 4 bases and J 5 bases, with 15 bases left between them. The germline V gene has CDR1 SNHLY and CDR2 FYNNEI. CDR3 size: 14 residues. The CDR3 loop is CASSVYRGGNEQYF. Here the CDR3 DNA reads TGTGCCAGCAGTGTATACAGGGGGGGAAACGAGCAGTACTTC.

The chain uses TRBV2 and TRBJ1-5; 7 bases are shared with TRBD1. CDR1 is SNHLY, CDR2 FYNNEI, per germline. The CDR3 length is 14 residues. V dropped 5 bases and J dropped 5; count of bases not matched to a gene: 6. Here the CDR3 reads CASSWTGSHQPQHF. For the CDR3, the DNA is TGTGCCAGCAGTTGGACAGGATCTCATCAGCCCCAGCATTTT.